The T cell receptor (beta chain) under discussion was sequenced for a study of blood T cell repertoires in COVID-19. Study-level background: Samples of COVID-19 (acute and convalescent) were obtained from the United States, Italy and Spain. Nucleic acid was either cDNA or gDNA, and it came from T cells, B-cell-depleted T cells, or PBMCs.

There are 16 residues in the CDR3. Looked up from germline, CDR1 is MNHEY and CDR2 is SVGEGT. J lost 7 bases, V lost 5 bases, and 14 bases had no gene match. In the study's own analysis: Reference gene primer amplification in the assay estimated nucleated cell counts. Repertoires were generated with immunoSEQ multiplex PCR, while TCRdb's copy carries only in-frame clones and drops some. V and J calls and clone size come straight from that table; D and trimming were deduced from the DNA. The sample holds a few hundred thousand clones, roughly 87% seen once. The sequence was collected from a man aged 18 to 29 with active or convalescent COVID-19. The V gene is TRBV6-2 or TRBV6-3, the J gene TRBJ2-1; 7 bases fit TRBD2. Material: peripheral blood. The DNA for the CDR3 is TGTGCCAGCAGTCAATCCCTAGCGGCCCCTCGAAATGAGCAGTTCTTC. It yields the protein CASSQSLAAPRNEQFF.